This section outlines one TCR beta chain sequence together with its context. The CDR3 loop spans 12 amino acids. Germline assignment: CDR1 MNHEY and CDR2 SMNVEV (reference sequence). The ends were cut back, 5 bases at V and 7 bases at J, with 6 bases in the middle. Primers: 60 Vbeta forward and 13 Jbeta reverse. Repertoires were generated with immunoSEQ multiplex PCR, while TCRdb's copy carries only in-frame clones and drops some. The profile shows about 87,000 clones, roughly three quarters of them singletons. The entry originates in a study of cytomegalovirus exposure and HLA in healthy donors. Background on the study: Some 77 million unique TCRs from HLA-typed donors were held in an early release of data.

The source of this sequence is a woman aged 40 to 50 in good health and CMV-seronegative. The sample was PBMCs. The V call is TRBV27, the J call TRBJ1-6; the D is unclear. CDR3 in amino acids: CASSLNNSPLHF. Here the CDR3 DNA reads TGTGCCAGCAGTCTAAACAATTCACCCCTCCACTTT.